This T cell receptor (beta chain) was documented in a study of cytomegalovirus exposure and HLA in healthy donors. Using immunoSEQ multiplex PCR, the repertoire was profiled, and TCRdb retains in-frame clones only, with some absent. Of roughly 65,000 clones in the sample, approximately 94% were seen once. Trimming left V 11 bases short and J 4 bases short, with 8 bases between. This CDR3 has 10 amino acids. The germline gives CDR1 SGHAT, CDR2 FQNNGV. The chain recombines TRBV11-2 with TRBJ1-2; D is uncertain. The sample taken for sequencing was PBMCs. This receptor was identified in a man in his late teens or twenties in good health and CMV-seropositive. The CDR3 reads CACRGYGYTF. The CDR3 coding sequence is TGTGCCTGTCGAGGCTATGGCTACACCTTC.